This paragraph reports one T cell receptor (beta chain). This CDR3 spans 11 amino acids. Trimming pared 8 bases from V and 5 bases from J, leaving 9 bases between. The germline V gene encodes CDR1 SGHDN and CDR2 FVKESK. TCRdb keeps only in-frame clones here, not all; method: immunoSEQ multiplex PCR. The sample holds about 120,000 clones, 60% to 85% seen once. The data are from a study of blood T cell repertoires in COVID-19. Study-wide context: Samples came from the United States, Italy and Spain, spanning acute and convalescent COVID-19. Sources were T cells, B-cell-depleted T cells, or PBMCs; the material itself was cDNA or gDNA.

This chain uses TRBV14 with TRBJ1-2; D unclear. This receptor was taken from a man between 65 and 85 years old with acute or convalescent COVID-19. The sequenced sample was peripheral blood. The CDR3 spells CASGREYGYTF. CDR3 coding DNA: TGTGCCAGCGGGAGGGAGTATGGCTACACCTTC. The full variable domain, rest sourced from reference TRBV14 and TRBJ1-2, is EAGVTQFPSHSVIEKGQTVTLRCDPISGHDNLYWYRRVMGKEIKFLLHFVKESKQDESGMPNNRFLAERTGGTYSTLKVQPAELEDSGVYFCASGREYGYTFGSGTRLTVV.